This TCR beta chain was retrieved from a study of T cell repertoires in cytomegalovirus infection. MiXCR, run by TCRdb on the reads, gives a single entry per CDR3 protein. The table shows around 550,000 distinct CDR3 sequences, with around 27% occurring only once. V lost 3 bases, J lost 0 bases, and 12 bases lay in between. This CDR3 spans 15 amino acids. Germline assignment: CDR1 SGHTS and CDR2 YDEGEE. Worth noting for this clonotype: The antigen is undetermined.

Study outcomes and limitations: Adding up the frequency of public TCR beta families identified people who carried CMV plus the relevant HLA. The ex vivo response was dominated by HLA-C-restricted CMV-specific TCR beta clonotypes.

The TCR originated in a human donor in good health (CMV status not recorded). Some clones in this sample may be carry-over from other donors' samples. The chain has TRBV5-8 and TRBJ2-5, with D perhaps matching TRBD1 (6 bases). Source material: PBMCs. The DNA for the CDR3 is TGTGCCAGCAGCTACCGACGGACAGACCAAGAGACCCAGTACTTC. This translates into CASSYRRTDQETQYF.